Below, 3 T cell receptor beta chains from the same sample are listed, as sequenced in a study of control samples from healthy donors and cancer patients (dated by TCRdb to the early 2020s). The method behind the library was the immunoSEQ multiplex PCR assay. TCRdb mirrors the immuneACCESS table, restricted to in-frame sequences. Some clones are absent from its copies; in checked studies, under half trace to an unresolved V gene, and the reason for the others is unknown. The sample profile shows tens of thousands of clones; 75% to 90% of them were found once. The ten top clones hold over 12% of the sample. Sample: blood. All receptors derive from a man between 45 and 60 years old in good health.

The chain has TRBV9 and TRBJ1-6; D is unresolved. Looked up from germline, CDR1 is SGDLS and CDR2 is YYNGEE. This CDR3 contains 13 residues. V was clipped by 0 bases and J by 14 bases, with 12 bases between them. The CDR3 spells CASSVDGGFTLHF. The CDR3 DNA is TGTGCCAGCAGCGTAGATGGTGGATTCACCCTCCACTTT.

The chain carries TRBV9 and TRBJ1-2, with D unresolved. V shed 0 bases and J shed 5 bases, with 11 bases lying between them. CDR1 SGDLS and CDR2 YYNGEE come from the germline V gene. This CDR3 contains 14 residues. The CDR3 region is CASSVGEWDYGYTF. DNA of the CDR3: TGTGCCAGCAGCGTAGGAGAGTGGGATTATGGCTACACCTTC. The variable domain in full, with the rest retrieved from reference TRBV9 and TRBJ1-2, is DSGVTQTPKHLITATGQRVTLRCSPRSGDLSVYWYQQSLDQGLQFLIQYYNGEERAKGNILERFSAQQFPDLHSELNLSSLELGDSALYFCASSVGEWDYGYTFGSGTRLTVV.

This clone appeared a few times. Other nucleotide sequences in the sample specify the same CDR3. The gene calls are TRBV20-1 and TRBJ2-7, with D uncertain. Trimming pared 1 base from V and 3 bases from J, leaving 4 bases between. The CDR3 spans 11 residues. CDR1 DFQATT and CDR2 SNEGSKA come from the germline V gene (reference sequence). The DNA of the CDR3 is TGCAGTGCTAGAGCCAGCTACGAGCAGTACTTC. Amino acids: CSARASYEQYF.